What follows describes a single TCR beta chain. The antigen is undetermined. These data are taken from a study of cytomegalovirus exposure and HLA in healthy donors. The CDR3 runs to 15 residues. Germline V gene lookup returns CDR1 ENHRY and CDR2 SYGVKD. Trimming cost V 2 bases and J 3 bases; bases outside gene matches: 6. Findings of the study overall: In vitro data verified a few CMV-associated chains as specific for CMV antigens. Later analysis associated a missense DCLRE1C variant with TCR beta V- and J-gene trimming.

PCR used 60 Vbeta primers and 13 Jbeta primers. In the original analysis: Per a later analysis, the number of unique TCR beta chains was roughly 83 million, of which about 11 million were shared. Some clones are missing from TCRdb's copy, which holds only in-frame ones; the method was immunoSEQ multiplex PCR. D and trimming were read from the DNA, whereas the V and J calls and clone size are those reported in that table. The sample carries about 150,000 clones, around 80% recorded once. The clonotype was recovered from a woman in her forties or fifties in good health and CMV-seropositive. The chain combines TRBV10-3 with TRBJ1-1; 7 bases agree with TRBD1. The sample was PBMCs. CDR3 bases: TGTGCCATCAGTGAGCTAGGGACAGAATACACTGAAGCTTTCTTT. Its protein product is CAISELGTEYTEAFF.